This TCR beta chain comes out of a study of tumor and adjacent non-tumor tissue in lung cancer. RNA was extracted from bulk tissue without any cell sorting. Points on this clonotype: The junction shows a germline mismatch at one end, possibly a read error.

Three rounds of nested PCR, following a modified ARM-PCR protocol, produced the TCRbeta library. TCRdb independently ran MiXCR on the multiplex PCR reads; one entry per CDR3 protein. In the table there are around 200,000 distinct CDR3 sequences, over 55% of which are singletons. The CDR3 loop spans 18 amino acids. Germline values: CDR1 MNHEY, CDR2 SVGEGT. The sample was lung tumor tissue. This chain joins TRBV6-2 or TRBV6-3 and TRBJ2-6; TRBD1 is a possible D gene (6 bases). The TCR originated in a man aged 60 to 69 with non-small cell lung cancer. The CDR3 protein is CASSPLDRLSYGANVMTF. The CDR3 DNA is TGTGCCAGCAGTCCCCTCGACAGGCTATCTTACGGGGCCAACGTCATGACTTTC.